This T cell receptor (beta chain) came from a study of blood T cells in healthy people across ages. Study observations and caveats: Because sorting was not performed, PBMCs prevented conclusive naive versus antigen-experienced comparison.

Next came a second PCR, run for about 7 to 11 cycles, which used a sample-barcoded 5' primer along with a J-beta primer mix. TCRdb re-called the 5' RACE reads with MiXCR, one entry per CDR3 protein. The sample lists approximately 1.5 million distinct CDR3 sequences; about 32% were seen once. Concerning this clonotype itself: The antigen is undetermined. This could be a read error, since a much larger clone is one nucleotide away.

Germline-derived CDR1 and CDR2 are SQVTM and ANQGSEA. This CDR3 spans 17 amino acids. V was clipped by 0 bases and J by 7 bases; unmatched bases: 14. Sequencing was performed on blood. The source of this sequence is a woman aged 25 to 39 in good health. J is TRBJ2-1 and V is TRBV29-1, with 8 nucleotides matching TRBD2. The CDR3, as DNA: TGCAGCGTTGAAGATGGATGCCTTCGGGGGGGCAGGAATGAGCAGTTCTTC. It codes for CSVEDGCLRGGRNEQFF.